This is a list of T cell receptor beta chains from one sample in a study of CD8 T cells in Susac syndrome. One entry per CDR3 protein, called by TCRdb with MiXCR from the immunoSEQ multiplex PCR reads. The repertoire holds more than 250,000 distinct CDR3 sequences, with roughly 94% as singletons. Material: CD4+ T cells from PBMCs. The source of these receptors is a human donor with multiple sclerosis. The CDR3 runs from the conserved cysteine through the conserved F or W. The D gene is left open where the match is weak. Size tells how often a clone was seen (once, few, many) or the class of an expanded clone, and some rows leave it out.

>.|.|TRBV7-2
CASSSPGRTKETQYF
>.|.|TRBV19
CASRHPGGPSTDTQYF
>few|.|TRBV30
CAWSQGTPHGYTF
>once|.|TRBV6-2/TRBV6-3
CASRPTSPAYNEQFF
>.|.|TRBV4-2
CASSQNPNQETQYF
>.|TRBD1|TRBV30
CAWRDRNNSPLHF
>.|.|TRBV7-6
CASSAGTNNQPQHF
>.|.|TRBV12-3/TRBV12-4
CASSLAGNPEAFF
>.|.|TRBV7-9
CASSSRAENEQFF
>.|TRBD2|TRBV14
CASSQEGLAGGDNEQFF
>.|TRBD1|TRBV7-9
CASSSGQYGELFF
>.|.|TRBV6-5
CASSLWAITGELFF
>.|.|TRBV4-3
CASSQESWAPLAVF
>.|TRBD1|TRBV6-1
CASSTPQPDRGVKDTQYF
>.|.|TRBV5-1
CASSTEGGRTYNEQFF
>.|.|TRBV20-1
CSASQTGTDTQYF
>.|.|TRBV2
CASNGWSSDEQFF
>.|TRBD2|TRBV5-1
CASSLHPSGGAEETQYF
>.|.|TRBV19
CASSRSTVNTEAFF
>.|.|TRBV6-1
CASSNRATGTVTEAFF
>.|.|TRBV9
CASSPRAGRPNTIYF
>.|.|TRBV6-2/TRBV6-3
CASSSLAGLSNYEQYF
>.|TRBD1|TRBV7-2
CASSLAGGPYNEQFF
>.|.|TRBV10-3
CAISGPADTDTQYF
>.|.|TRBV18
CASRDTNEQFF
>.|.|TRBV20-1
CSAIKGVGDYNEQFF
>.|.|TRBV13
CASRPGLGRYEQYF